This TCR beta chain was recorded in a study of blood T cell repertoires in COVID-19. The overall study: Samples came from the United States, Italy and Spain, spanning acute and convalescent COVID-19.

This clone was observed once. Libraries were prepared by immunoSEQ multiplex PCR; TCRdb keeps only in-frame clonotypes and omits some of them. The sample lists 340,000 or so clones; more than 70% were seen once. Germline CDR1 is SEHNR and CDR2 is FQNEAQ (reference sequence). The CDR3 is made up of 13 amino acids. V lost 5 bases and J 6 bases, leaving 13 bases between the germline ends. The chain carries TRBV7-9 and TRBJ1-2; D is uncertain. The specimen sequenced was peripheral blood. The sequence was collected from a man aged 30-40 years with active or convalescent COVID-19. CDR3 bases: TGTGCCAGCAGCCGACTGGCTCGGGATGGCTACACCTTC. Protein sequence: CASSRLARDGYTF.